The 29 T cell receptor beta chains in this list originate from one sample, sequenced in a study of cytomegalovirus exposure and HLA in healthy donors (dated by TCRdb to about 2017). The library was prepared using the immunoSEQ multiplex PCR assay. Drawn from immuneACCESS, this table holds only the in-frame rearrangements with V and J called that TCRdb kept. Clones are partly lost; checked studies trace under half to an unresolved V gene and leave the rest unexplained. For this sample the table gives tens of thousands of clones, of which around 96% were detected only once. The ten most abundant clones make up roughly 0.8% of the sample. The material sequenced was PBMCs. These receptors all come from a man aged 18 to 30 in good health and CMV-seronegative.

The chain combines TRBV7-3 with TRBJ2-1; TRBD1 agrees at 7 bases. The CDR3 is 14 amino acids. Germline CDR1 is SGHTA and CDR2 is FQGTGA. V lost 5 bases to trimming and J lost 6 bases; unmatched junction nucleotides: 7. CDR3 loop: CASSQKTGTNEQFF. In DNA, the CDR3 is TGTGCCAGCAGCCAAAAGACAGGGACCAATGAGCAGTTCTTC.

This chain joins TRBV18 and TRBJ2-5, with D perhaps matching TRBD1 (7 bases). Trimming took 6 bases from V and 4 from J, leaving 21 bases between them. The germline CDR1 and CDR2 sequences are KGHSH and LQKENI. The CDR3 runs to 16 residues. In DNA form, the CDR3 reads TGTGCCAGCTCCCCGGGTCAGGGGGGCTGGGGAGAGACCCAGTACTTC. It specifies CASSPGQGGWGETQYF.

The CDR3 reads CASSLDVGTSGINEQFF. CDR3 nucleotides: TGTGCCAGCAGCTTGGATGTTGGGACTAGCGGGATAAATGAGCAGTTCTTC. The rearrangement joins TRBV5-5 to TRBJ2-1, with 13 nucleotides matching TRBD2. Looked up from germline, CDR1 is SGHKS and CDR2 is YYEKEE (reference sequence). Germline trimming cut 0 bases from V and 7 bases from J; bases unmatched to any gene: 7. This CDR3 is built from 17 residues.

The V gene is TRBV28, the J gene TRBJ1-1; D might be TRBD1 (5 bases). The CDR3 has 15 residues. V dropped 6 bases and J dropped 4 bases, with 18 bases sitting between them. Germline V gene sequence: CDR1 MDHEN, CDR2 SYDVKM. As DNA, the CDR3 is TGTGCCAGCAGCCCCGGGTTAAGGGGTCGCACTGAAGCTTTCTTT. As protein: CASSPGLRGRTEAFF.

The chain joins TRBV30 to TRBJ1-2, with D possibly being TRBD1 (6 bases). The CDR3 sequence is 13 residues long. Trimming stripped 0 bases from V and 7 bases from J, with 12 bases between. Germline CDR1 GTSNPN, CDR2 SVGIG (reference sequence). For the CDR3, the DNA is TGTGCCTGGAGTGTTTCAGGGGTGCTTGGCTACACCTTC. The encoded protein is CAWSVSGVLGYTF.

The CDR3 spells CASSERTSGEETQYF. The CDR3 DNA reads as TGTGCCAGCTCAGAACGGACTAGCGGAGAAGAGACCCAGTACTTC. The V and J genes are TRBV18 and TRBJ2-5; 10 bases map to TRBD2. CDR3 size: 15 residues. Trimming took 5 bases from V and 3 from J; bases not matched to a gene: 6. Germline V gene sequence: CDR1 KGHSH, CDR2 LQKENI.

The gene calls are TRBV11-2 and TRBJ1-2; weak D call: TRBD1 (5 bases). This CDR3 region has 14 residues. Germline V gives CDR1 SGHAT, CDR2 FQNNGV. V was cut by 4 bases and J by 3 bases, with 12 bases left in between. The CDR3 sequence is CASSSLRGYYGYTF. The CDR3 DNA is TGTGCCAGCAGCTCCCTCCGGGGGTACTATGGCTACACCTTC.

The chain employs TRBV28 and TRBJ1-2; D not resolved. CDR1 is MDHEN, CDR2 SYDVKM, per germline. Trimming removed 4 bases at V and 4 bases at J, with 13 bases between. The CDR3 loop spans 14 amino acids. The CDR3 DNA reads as TGTGCCAGCAGTTCCTACAGCGGTTTCTATGGCTACACCTTC. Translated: CASSSYSGFYGYTF.

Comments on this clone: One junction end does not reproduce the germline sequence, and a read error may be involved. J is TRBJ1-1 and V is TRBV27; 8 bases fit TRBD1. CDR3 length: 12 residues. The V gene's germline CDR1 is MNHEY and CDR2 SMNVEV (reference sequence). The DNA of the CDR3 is TGTGCCAGCAGTGTTGTCAGGGGGCGGTGGATCTTT. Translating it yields CASSVVRGRWIF.

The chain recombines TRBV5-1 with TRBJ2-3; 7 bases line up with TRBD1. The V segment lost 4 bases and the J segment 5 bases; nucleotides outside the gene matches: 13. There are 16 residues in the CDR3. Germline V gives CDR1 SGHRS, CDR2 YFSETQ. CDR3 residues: CASSTYPTGSGDTQYF. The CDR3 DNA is TGCGCCAGCAGCACGTACCCGACAGGGTCCGGAGATACGCAGTATTTT.

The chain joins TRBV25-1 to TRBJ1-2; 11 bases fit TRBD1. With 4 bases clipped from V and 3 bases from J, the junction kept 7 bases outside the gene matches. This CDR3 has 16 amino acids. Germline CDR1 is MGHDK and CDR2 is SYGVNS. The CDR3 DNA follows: TGTGCCAGCAGTGGACCCGGGACAGGGGGTGACTATGGCTACACCTTC. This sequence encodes CASSGPGTGGDYGYTF.

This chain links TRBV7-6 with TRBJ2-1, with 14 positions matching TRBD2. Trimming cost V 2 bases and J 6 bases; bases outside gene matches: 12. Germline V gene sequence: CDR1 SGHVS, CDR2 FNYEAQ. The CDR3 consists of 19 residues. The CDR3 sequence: CASSLLVGTSGRNVNEQFF. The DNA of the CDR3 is TGTGCCAGCAGCTTATTAGTGGGGACTAGCGGGAGAAACGTCAATGAGCAGTTCTTC. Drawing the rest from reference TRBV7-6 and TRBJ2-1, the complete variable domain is GAGVSQSPRYKVTKRGQDVALRCDPISGHVSLYWYRQALGQGPEFLTYFNYEAQQDKSGLPNDRFSAERPEGSISTLTIQRTEQRDSAMYRCASSLLVGTSGRNVNEQFFGPGTRLTVL.

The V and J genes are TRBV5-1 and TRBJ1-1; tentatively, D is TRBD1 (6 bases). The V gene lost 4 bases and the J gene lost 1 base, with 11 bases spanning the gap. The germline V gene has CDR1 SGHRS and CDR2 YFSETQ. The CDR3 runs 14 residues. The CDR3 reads CASSPGGANTEAFF. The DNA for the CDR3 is TGCGCCAGCAGCCCGGGGGGGGCGAACACTGAAGCTTTCTTT.

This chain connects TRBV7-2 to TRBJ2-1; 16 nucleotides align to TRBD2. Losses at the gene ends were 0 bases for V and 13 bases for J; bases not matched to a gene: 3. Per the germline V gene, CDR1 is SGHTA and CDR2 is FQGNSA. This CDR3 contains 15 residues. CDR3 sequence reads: CASSLAGLAGGPQFF. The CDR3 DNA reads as TGTGCCAGCAGCTTAGCGGGACTAGCGGGAGGGCCACAGTTCTTC.

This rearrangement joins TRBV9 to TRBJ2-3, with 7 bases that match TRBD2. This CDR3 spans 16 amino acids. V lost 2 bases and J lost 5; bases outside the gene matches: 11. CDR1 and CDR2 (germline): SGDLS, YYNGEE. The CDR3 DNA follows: TGTGCCAGCAGCGTGGGGTGGGGCGGGAGCGGAGATACGCAGTATTTT. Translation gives CASSVGWGGSGDTQYF.

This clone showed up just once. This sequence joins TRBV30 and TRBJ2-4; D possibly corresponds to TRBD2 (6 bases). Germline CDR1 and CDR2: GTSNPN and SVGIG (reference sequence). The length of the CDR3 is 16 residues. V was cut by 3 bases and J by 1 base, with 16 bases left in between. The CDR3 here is CAWSAGSLTAKNIQYF. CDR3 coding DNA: TGTGCCTGGAGCGCGGGGTCCCTCACGGCCAAAAACATTCAGTACTTC.

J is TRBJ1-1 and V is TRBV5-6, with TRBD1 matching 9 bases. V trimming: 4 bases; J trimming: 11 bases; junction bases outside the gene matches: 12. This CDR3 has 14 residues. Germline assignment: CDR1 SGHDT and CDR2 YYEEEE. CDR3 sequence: CASSQVPGQGRAFF. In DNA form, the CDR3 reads TGTGCCAGCAGCCAAGTCCCGGGACAGGGAAGGGCTTTCTTT.

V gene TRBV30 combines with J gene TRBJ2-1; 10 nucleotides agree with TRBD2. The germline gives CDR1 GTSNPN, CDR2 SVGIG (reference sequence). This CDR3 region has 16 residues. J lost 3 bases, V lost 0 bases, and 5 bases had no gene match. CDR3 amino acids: CAWSVLSGRIYNEQFF. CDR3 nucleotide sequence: TGTGCCTGGAGTGTCCTTAGCGGGAGGATCTACAATGAGCAGTTCTTC.

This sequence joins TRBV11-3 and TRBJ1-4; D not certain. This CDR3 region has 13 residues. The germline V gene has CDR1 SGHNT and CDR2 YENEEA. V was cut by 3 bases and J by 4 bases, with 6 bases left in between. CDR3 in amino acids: CASSFFRNEKLFF. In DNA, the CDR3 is TGTGCCAGCAGCTTTTTTCGTAATGAAAAACTGTTTTTT.

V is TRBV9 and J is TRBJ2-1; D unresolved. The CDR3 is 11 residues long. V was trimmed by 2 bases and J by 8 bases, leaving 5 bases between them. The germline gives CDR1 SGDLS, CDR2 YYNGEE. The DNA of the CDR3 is TGTGCCAGCAGCGTTTCCGATGAGCAGTTCTTC. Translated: CASSVSDEQFF.

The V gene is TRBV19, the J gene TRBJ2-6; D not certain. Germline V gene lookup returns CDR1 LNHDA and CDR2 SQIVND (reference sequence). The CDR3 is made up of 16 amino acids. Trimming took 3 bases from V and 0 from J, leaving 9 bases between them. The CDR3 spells CASSIQRGSGANVLTF. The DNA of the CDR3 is TGTGCCAGTAGTATCCAACGCGGCTCTGGGGCCAACGTCCTGACTTTC.

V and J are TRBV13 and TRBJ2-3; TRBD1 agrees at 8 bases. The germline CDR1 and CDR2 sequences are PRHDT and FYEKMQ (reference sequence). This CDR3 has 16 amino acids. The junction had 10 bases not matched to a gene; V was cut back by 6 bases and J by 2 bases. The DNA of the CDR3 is TGTGCCAGCAGGCTCGGCGGACAGGGATTCACAGATACGCAGTATTTT. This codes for CASRLGGQGFTDTQYF.

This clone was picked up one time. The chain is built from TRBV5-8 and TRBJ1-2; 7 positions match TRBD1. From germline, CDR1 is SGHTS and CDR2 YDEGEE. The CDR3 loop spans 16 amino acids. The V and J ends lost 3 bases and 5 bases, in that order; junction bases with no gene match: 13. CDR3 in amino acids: CASSSQGQLGGYGYTF. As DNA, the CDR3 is TGTGCCAGCAGCTCCCAGGGACAGCTCGGGGGATATGGCTACACCTTC.

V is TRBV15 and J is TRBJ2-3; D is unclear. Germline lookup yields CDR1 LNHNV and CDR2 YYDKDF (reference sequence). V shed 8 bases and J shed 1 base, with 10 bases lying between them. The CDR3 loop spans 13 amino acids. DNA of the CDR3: TGTGCCACCGATAGCTACGGCACAGATACGCAGTATTTT. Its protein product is CATDSYGTDTQYF. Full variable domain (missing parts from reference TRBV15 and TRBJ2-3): DAMVIQNPRYQVTQFGKPVTLSCSQTLNHNVMYWYQQKSSQAPKLLFHYYDKDFNNEADTPDNFQSRRPNTSFCFLDIRSPGLGDTAMYLCATDSYGTDTQYFGPGTRLTVL.

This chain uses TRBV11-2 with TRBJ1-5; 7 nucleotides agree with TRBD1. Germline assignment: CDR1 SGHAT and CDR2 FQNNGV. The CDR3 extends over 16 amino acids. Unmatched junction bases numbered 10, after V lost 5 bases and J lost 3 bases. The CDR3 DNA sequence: TGTGCCAGCAGCCGAGCAACAGGGGAGGTCAATCAGCCCCAGCATTTT. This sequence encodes CASSRATGEVNQPQHF.

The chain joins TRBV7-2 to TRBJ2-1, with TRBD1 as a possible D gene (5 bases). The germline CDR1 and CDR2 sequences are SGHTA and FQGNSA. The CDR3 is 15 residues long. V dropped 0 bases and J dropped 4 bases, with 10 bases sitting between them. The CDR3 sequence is CASSLARTGYNEQFF. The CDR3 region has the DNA TGTGCCAGCAGCTTAGCCCGAACAGGTTACAATGAGCAGTTCTTC.

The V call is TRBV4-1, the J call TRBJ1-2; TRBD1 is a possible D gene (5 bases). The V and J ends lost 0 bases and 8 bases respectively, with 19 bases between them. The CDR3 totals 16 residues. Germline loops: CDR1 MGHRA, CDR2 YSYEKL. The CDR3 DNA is TGCGCCAGCAGCCAAGATCAAGGGGCGACCGCTGGAGGCTACACCTTC. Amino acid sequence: CASSQDQGATAGGYTF.

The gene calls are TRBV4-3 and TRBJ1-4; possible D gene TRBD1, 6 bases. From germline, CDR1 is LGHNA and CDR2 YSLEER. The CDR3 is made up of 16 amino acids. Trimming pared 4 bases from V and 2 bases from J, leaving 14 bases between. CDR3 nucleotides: TGCGCCAGCAGCCGATCGTGGACAGATACTAATGAAAAACTGTTTTTT. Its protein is CASSRSWTDTNEKLFF.

The CDR3 loop reads CASSSWDRGADGYTF. The CDR3 nucleotides are TGTGCCAGCAGCAGCTGGGACAGGGGGGCGGATGGCTACACCTTC. The chain links TRBV5-5 to TRBJ1-2, with 11 bases matching TRBD1. CDR1 and CDR2 from the germline V gene are SGHKS and YYEKEE (reference sequence). The CDR3 has 15 amino acids. Trimming removed 4 bases from V and 6 bases from J; junction bases left unmatched: 8.